This TCR beta chain was documented in a study of vaccination and CD4 T cells after COVID-19. Overall study findings and caveats: Only post-vaccination samples contained a median 86.3% of the reactive clones in convalescent patients.

Researchers used the Oncomine TCR Beta short-read assay to sequence DNA from cultured CD4+ T cells. TCRdb reprocessed the PCR reads with MiXCR, giving one entry per CDR3 protein. In the table there are about 21,000 distinct CDR3 sequences, 35% to 45% of which are singletons. The time point: late sampling 161 to 241 days after vaccination in a few convalescent patients. Indicated treatment: roughly 10-day PBMC culture with coronavirus spike peptide pools or control peptides (ViraFEST assay). This clonotype was seen only a few times. The target antigen is unknown. The source is a human donor who had recovered from COVID-19. The specimen was CD4+ T cells from blood, cultured in vitro, collected about 7 months after SARS-CoV-2 vaccination.

This CDR3 is CASSETGDYGYTF. The CDR3 nucleotides read TGTGCCAGCAGTGAGACGGGAGACTATGGCTACACCTTC. The chain is built from TRBV6-1 and TRBJ1-2; D unresolved. Per the germline V gene, CDR1 is MNHNS and CDR2 is SASEGT. This CDR3 has 13 amino acids. Trimming took 3 bases from V and 3 from J, leaving 8 bases between them.